This passage covers 16 T cell receptor beta chains from one sample sequenced in a study of blood T cell repertoires in COVID-19 (dated by TCRdb to about 2020). The library relied on the immunoSEQ multiplex PCR assay. Not all clones reach the TCRdb copy of this immuneACCESS table, which keeps in-frame sequences only. Checked studies attribute under half of the gap to unresolved V genes and leave the rest unexplained. This sample comprises roughly 330,000 clones, over 75% of them detected only once. The ten largest account for under 5.5% of the sample. Sequencing input: PBMCs or T cells enriched from blood (not recorded which). All receptors come from a woman younger than 45 who had recovered from COVID-19.

The CDR3 region has the DNA TGTGCCAGCTCACCAGTACAGGGGGTTAATTCACCCCTCCACTTT. Protein: CASSPVQGVNSPLHF. V usage is TRBV18 and J usage is TRBJ1-6; 8 bases are a match to TRBD1. CDR3 length: 15 amino acids. Trimming took 2 bases from V and 6 from J; bases not matched to a gene: 3. The V gene's germline CDR1 is KGHSH and CDR2 LQKENI.

The chain combines TRBV18 with TRBJ1-2; tentative D call: TRBD1 (6 bases). Germline CDR1 and CDR2: KGHSH and LQKENI. This CDR3 has 15 residues. Trimming took 4 bases from V and 6 from J, leaving 18 bases between them. The CDR3 loop is CASSLSEGGDDGYTF. Written as DNA, the CDR3 is TGTGCCAGCTCACTATCAGAAGGGGGAGATGATGGCTACACCTTC.

The chain has TRBV27 and TRBJ2-3, with D maybe TRBD1 (6 bases). The germline CDR1 and CDR2 sequences are MNHEY and SMNVEV (reference sequence). V gave up 3 bases and J gave up 2 bases, with 18 bases separating them. CDR3 size: 17 residues. The DNA for the CDR3 is TGTGCCAGCAGTTTCAAACAACCGGGACATATCACAGATACGCAGTATTTT. Protein sequence: CASSFKQPGHITDTQYF.

This clone has just one count. The rearrangement links TRBV2 to TRBJ1-5; weak D call: TRBD1 (6 bases). The CDR3 totals 15 residues. Germline V gene data show CDR1 as SNHLY and CDR2 as FYNNEI. V lost 5 bases and J 4 bases, leaving 15 bases between the germline ends. The CDR3 protein is CASSLQGSLNQPQHF. In DNA form, the CDR3 reads TGTGCCAGCAGTCTACAGGGATCCTTAAATCAGCCCCAGCATTTT.

This clone has a handful of counts. The chain links TRBV20-1 to TRBJ2-2; D remains unclear. The CDR3 spans 11 residues. In germline, CDR1 is DFQATT, CDR2 SNEGSKA (reference sequence). The V gene lost 4 bases and the J gene lost 7 bases, with 7 bases spanning the gap. In DNA form, the CDR3 reads TGCAGTGCTACATCGGTCGGGGAGCTGTTTTTT. Protein sequence: CSATSVGELFF.

The chain employs TRBV29-1 and TRBJ1-1, with D possibly matching TRBD1 (6 bases). Germline CDR1 and CDR2: SQVTM and ANQGSEA. The CDR3 length is 13 residues. V was trimmed by 3 bases and J by 0 bases, leaving 8 bases between them. In nucleotides, the CDR3 is TGCAGCGTTGACAGGGGACTGAACACTGAAGCTTTCTTT. Translating gives CSVDRGLNTEAFF.

The chain has TRBV7-3 and TRBJ2-3; D not resolved. Trimming shortened V by 5 bases and J by 2 bases, and 8 bases separated the two germline ends. Germline loops: CDR1 SGHTA, CDR2 FQGTGA. CDR3 length equals 13 residues. This CDR3 reads CASSAEVTDTQYF. The CDR3 coding sequence is TGTGCCAGCAGCGCCGAGGTCACAGATACGCAGTATTTT.

The gene calls are TRBV7-2 and TRBJ1-1; 8 positions match TRBD1. CDR3 length: 14 amino acids. The V segment lost 5 bases and the J segment 6 bases; nucleotides outside the gene matches: 8. Germline CDR1 is SGHTA and CDR2 is FQGNSA. CDR3 bases: TGTGCCAGCAGCCTACGGACAGGGCATCCTGAAGCTTTCTTT. Protein product: CASSLRTGHPEAFF. The full variable domain, its missing parts supplied by reference TRBV7-2 and TRBJ1-1, is GAGVSQSPSNKVTEKGKDVELRCDPISGHTALYWYRQSLGQGLEFLIYFQGNSAPDKSGLPSDRFSAERTGGSVSTLTIQRTQQEDSAVYLCASSLRTGHPEAFFGQGTRLTVV.

The chain carries TRBV28 and TRBJ2-7, with TRBD1 matching 7 bases. CDR1 is MDHEN and CDR2 is SYDVKM in the germline V gene. The junction had 12 bases not matched to a gene; V was cut back by 5 bases and J by 5 bases. The CDR3 is 15 residues long. CDR3: CASSPPPTGSHEQYF. The CDR3 DNA follows: TGTGCCAGCAGTCCCCCCCCGACAGGGTCCCACGAGCAGTACTTC.

The chain combines TRBV29-1 with TRBJ2-7; TRBD2 aligns across 7 bases. V was clipped by 4 bases and J by 3 bases; unmatched bases: 3. The CDR3 sequence is 12 residues long. Germline V gene data show CDR1 as SQVTM and CDR2 as ANQGSEA. The DNA of the CDR3 is TGCAGCGTTGGGGAGGGGTTCTACGAGCAGTACTTC. As protein: CSVGEGFYEQYF.

This chain joins TRBV7-9 and TRBJ2-5, with 9 positions matching TRBD2. The CDR3 runs to 16 residues. With 5 bases clipped from V and 0 bases from J, the junction kept 7 bases outside the gene matches. Looked up from germline, CDR1 is SEHNR and CDR2 is FQNEAQ (reference sequence). In nucleotides, the CDR3 is TGTGCCAGCAGCGTCGGTCTAGCGGGGTACCAAGAGACCCAGTACTTC. As protein: CASSVGLAGYQETQYF. The variable domain in full, with the rest retrieved from reference TRBV7-9 and TRBJ2-5, is DTGVSQNPRHKITKRGQNVTFRCDPISEHNRLYWYRQTLGQGPEFLTYFQNEAQLEKSRLLSDRFSAERPKGSFSTLEIQRTEQGDSAMYLCASSVGLAGYQETQYFGPGTRLLVL.

The genes are TRBV5-4 and TRBJ1-1; 12 positions match TRBD1. Per the germline V gene, CDR1 is SGHNT and CDR2 is YYREEE (reference sequence). This CDR3 is built from 15 residues. After removal of 2 bases from V and 7 bases from J, the junction contained 6 bases not matched to a gene. The CDR3 DNA reads TGTGCCAGCAGCTTCCCGGGACAGGGGGCCGGTGAAGCTTTCTTT. It yields the protein CASSFPGQGAGEAFF. The whole variable domain, remainder taken from reference TRBV5-4 and TRBJ1-1, is ETGVTQSPTHLIKTRGQQVTLRCSSQSGHNTVSWYQQALGQGPQFIFQYYREEENGRGNFPPRFSGLQFPNYSSELNVNALELDDSALYLCASSFPGQGAGEAFFGQGTRLTVV.

The rearrangement uses TRBV11-2 and TRBJ1-2; 11 nucleotides line up with TRBD1. This CDR3 has 16 residues. CDR1 is SGHAT, CDR2 FQNNGV, per germline. The V segment lost 6 bases and the J segment 0 bases; nucleotides outside the gene matches: 6. CDR3 loop: CASSQTGQGANYGYTF. CDR3 sequence (DNA): TGTGCCAGCAGTCAGACGGGACAGGGGGCTAACTATGGCTACACCTTC. Full variable domain (outside the CDR3, taken from reference TRBV11-2 and TRBJ1-2): EAGVAQSPRYKIIEKRQSVAFWCNPISGHATLYWYQQILGQGPKLLIQFQNNGVVDDSQLPKDRFSAERLKGVDSTLKIQPAKLEDSAVYLCASSQTGQGANYGYTFGSGTRLTVV.

The rearrangement links TRBV5-1 to TRBJ2-1; D is perhaps TRBD2 (5 bases). Trimming stripped 7 bases from V and 3 bases from J, with 14 bases between. The CDR3 loop spans 14 amino acids. CDR1 and CDR2 (germline): SGHRS, YFSETQ. CDR3: CASATRDFYNEQFF. CDR3 DNA sequence: TGCGCCAGCGCTACTAGGGATTTCTACAATGAGCAGTTCTTC.

This chain links TRBV10-2 with TRBJ2-5; 10 bases agree with TRBD2. With V trimmed by 6 bases and J by 5 bases, 12 bases remained unmatched. This CDR3 comprises 16 residues. Germline V gene lookup returns CDR1 WSHSY and CDR2 SAAADI. CDR3 loop: CASRRSGGAFEETQYF. The DNA of the CDR3 is TGCGCCAGCAGAAGGAGCGGGGGGGCGTTTGAGGAGACCCAGTACTTC.

The chain is built from TRBV28 and TRBJ1-1, with D possibly being TRBD1 (5 bases). Trimming took 9 bases from V and 1 from J, leaving 12 bases between them. CDR3 size: 13 residues. From germline, CDR1 is MDHEN and CDR2 SYDVKM. As DNA, the CDR3 is TGTGCCAGTTTCGACAGCCGGAACACTGAAGCTTTCTTT. It specifies CASFDSRNTEAFF.